Listed below are T cell receptor beta chains from one sample, sequenced in a study of cytomegalovirus exposure and HLA in healthy donors. The protocol was immunoSEQ multiplex PCR, while the TCRdb copy is restricted to in-frame clones and leaves out a portion. This table holds about 120,000 clones, around 77% found once. The sequenced material came from PBMCs. The receptors come from a man aged 35 to 55 in good health and CMV-seropositive. Each CDR3 is given with its conserved first and last residue. A D gene is named only where the DNA matches it firmly. Rows may omit the clone size; those that give it use once, few, many or a size class.

>TRBJ1-1|TRBV7-9|.|once
TGTTCCAGCTACGACTTTGGAGACACTGAAGCTTTCTTT
CSSYDFGDTEAFF
>TRBJ1-2|TRBV2|.|.
TGTGCCAGCAGTGATTACGGGAGGAATGGCTACACCTTC
CASSDYGRNGYTF
>TRBJ2-2|TRBV6-5|.|.
TGTGCCAGCAGATCCTCGAACACCGGGGAGCTGTTTTTT
CASRSSNTGELFF
>TRBJ2-3|TRBV6-4|.|few
TGTGCCAGCAGTGACTCCTTCCGGGGGGCCACAGATACGCAGTATTTT
CASSDSFRGATDTQYF
>TRBJ2-7|TRBV14|TRBD1|.
TGTGCCAGCAGCCAACGGACAGGGAATTACGAGCAGTACTTC
CASSQRTGNYEQYF
>TRBJ2-1|TRBV11-1|TRBD2|once
TGTGCCAGCAGCTACAAGGCGGGGGTGAGCTCCTACAATGAGCAGTTCTTC
CASSYKAGVSSYNEQFF
>TRBJ1-1|TRBV27|.|.
TGTGCCAGTAGATCATGGTCGGGGTCGAACACTGAAGCTTTCTTT
CASRSWSGSNTEAFF
>TRBJ1-1|TRBV27|.|once
TGTGCCAGCAGTTCGTACAGTCAGGGGTGGGGGAACACTGAAGCTTTCTTT
CASSSYSQGWGNTEAFF
>TRBJ1-2|TRBV7-2|TRBD1|.
TGTGCCAGCAGCTTAGGACAGGGCCTTTATGGCTACACCTTC
CASSLGQGLYGYTF
>TRBJ1-1|TRBV5-6|.|once
TGTGCCAGCAGCTTGGCCGGAGTAGGGGGCACTGAAGCTTTCTTT
CASSLAGVGGTEAFF
>TRBJ2-1|TRBV15|.|few
TGTGCCACCAGCAGAGCAGTAAATGAGCAGTTCTTC
CATSRAVNEQFF
>TRBJ1-5|TRBV19|TRBD1|.
TGTGCCAGTAGTTACTACACAGGGGGCAATAGCAATCAGCCCCAGCATTTT
CASSYYTGGNSNQPQHF
>TRBJ1-5|TRBV7-8|TRBD1|.
TGTGCCAGCAGCCAGGACAGGGTTAGCAATCAGCCCCAGCATTTT
CASSQDRVSNQPQHF
>TRBJ2-7|TRBV4-1|.|.
TGCGCCAGCAGCCCGCCGGGGAGCTCCTACGAGCAGTACTTC
CASSPPGSSYEQYF
>TRBJ2-2|TRBV19|TRBD1|.
TGTGCCAGTAGTAGCTTGACAGGGGGCTCGGGCGGGGAGCTGTTTTTT
CASSSLTGGSGGELFF
>TRBJ2-7|TRBV19|.|.
TGTGCCACCTCGGACACGATAGGGTACGAGCAGTACTTC
CATSDTIGYEQYF
>TRBJ2-7|TRBV10-3|TRBD1|.
TGTGCCATCAGTGAGTCTAAGGGGGCTCTTAGCGAGCAGTACTTC
CAISESKGALSEQYF
>TRBJ2-2|TRBV2|.|few
TGTGCCAGCAGTGAGTCGACCGGGGAGCTGTTTTTT
CASSESTGELFF
>TRBJ1-1|TRBV7-9|.|.
TGTGCCAGCAGCTTATATGTGAACACTGAAGCTTTCTTT
CASSLYVNTEAFF
>TRBJ1-1|TRBV5-6|.|.
TGTGCCAGCAGCTTGGGGACAGCGAACACTGAAGCTTTCTTT
CASSLGTANTEAFF
>TRBJ2-7|TRBV5-1|.|.
TGCGCCAGCAGCCCGGAATCGACAAGGACCTACGAGCAGTACTTC
CASSPESTRTYEQYF
>TRBJ2-7|TRBV7-9|.|once
TGTGCCAGCAGCTCAGAGGGTGTCCATCCCTACGAGCAGTACTTC
CASSSEGVHPYEQYF
>TRBJ1-4|TRBV5-1|.|.
TGCGCCAGCAGCTCGGCCACGACGCGACATAATGAAAAACTGTTTTTT
CASSSATTRHNEKLFF